This T cell receptor beta chain was observed in a study of T cell responses to AZD1222 COVID-19 vaccine. Study observations and caveats: Among those given AZD1222, only 6 or 7 were seropositive at baseline. Elevations in Spike-specific TCR breadth and depth followed administration of two AZD1222 doses. Mostly white British, mostly female donors; authors suggested clonal diversity may be underestimated. Spike-wide coverage was observed for vaccine-associated CD4 TCRs, with dominant responses at 160-218 and 743-854.

CDR1 and CDR2 from the germline V gene are LGHNA and YNFKEQ. V was cut by 0 bases and J by 1 base, with 13 bases left in between. The CDR3 has 17 residues. About this clone: Its antigen is unknown.

The table came from immunoSEQ multiplex PCR; TCRdb's copy has only in-frame clones and leaves some out. The sample lists about 140,000 clones, 70% to 90% occurring once. The input for sequencing was peripheral blood, taken on day 0 of AZD1222 vaccination. The receptor was derived from an adult in good health. The chain uses TRBV4-2 and TRBJ1-5, with D tentatively TRBD1 (6 bases). CDR3 DNA sequence: TGTGCCAGCAGCCAAGATCTCTCAGGGGCAAGCAATCAGCCCCAGCATTTT. Translation gives CASSQDLSGASNQPQHF.